This T cell receptor beta chain stems from a study of OX40 agonist ivuxolimab in advanced cancers. For the study in its entirety: Ivuxolimab, which targeted the costimulatory receptor OX40 (CD134), was an agonistic, fully human IgG2 monoclonal antibody. Intravenous ivuxolimab was administered to patients every 2 weeks at six dose levels: 0.01, 0.1, 0.3, 1.5, 3 and 10 mg/kg. Of the roughly 51 dose-escalation patients, hepatocellular carcinoma was present in some 19, melanoma in about 15, renal cell carcinoma in 9 and head and neck cancer in 9. In the dose-escalation cohort, 70% to 90% of patients were male, and the mean age was around 65 years with a range of roughly 23 to 90. Patients were allowed to have had prior anti-PD-1, anti-PD-L1 or anti-CTLA-4 therapy, and 40% to 45% of the dose-escalation patients had been treated with checkpoint inhibitors. Partial responses were achieved by three dose-escalation patients, of whom one had hepatocellular carcinoma and two had cutaneous melanoma. Peripheral TCRbeta sequencing was intended to test whether TCR sequence diversity was altered and clonal T-cell expansion was caused by ivuxolimab. The paper covers the monotherapy dose-escalation part of the phase I ivuxolimab trial, which included N of about 56 patients. The paper's findings and limits, for the study overall: Which antigens the clonally expanded peripheral T cells were specific for was not determined. In the 0.1-3.0 mg/kg groups, partial responders were among the patients with the lowest normalized peripheral clonal expansion, particularly in CD8+ T cells. After ivuxolimab, expanded clones were on average more numerous among CD8+ T cells than among CD4+ T cells. At doses of 0.1 to 3.0 mg/kg, clonal expansion of both CD4+ and CD8+ T cells in blood was seen between baseline and week 6. Low levels of normalized T-cell clonal expansion were also seen in some patients who did not respond.

As to this clone: Its antigen remains undetermined. No per-base quality is available; no much larger clone lies one base away.

V is cut by 0 bases and J by 3 bases, and the space between the germline ends is 9 bases. For CDR1 and CDR2, the germline V gene lists KGHSH and LQKENI. From its cysteine to its phenylalanine, the CDR3 spans 14 amino acids. Only the CDR3 portion is preserved as DNA: 42 bases, with reading frame beginning at the first base. Genomic DNA was isolated from the sorted cells so that the TCRbeta CDR3 region could be sequenced. TCRbeta CDR3 regions were sequenced using the immunoSEQ Assay. TCRdb limited this immuneACCESS table to in-frame rearrangements with V and J called. A share of clones is missing; checked studies link under half to unresolved V genes, and the rest is unexplained. This sample lists more than 60,000 clones; under 95% were detected once. The ten largest clones represent roughly 0.38% of the sample. Patients with autoimmune disease history or receiving systemic immunosuppression were excluded from the trial. In every dose cohort, peripheral blood was drawn for TCR sequencing at baseline, cycle 4 day 1, and cycle 7 day 1. The samples were drawn from a first-in-human, open-label, multicenter phase I dose-escalation trial of ivuxolimab. Adults with locally advanced or metastatic head and neck squamous cell, hepatocellular, melanoma or renal cell carcinoma were enrolled in the trial. Before TCR sequencing, CD4+ T cells and CD8+ T cells were sorted from peripheral blood as separate populations.

The sample consisted of CD4+ or CD8+ T cells sorted from blood, taken in a trial of the OX40 agonist ivuxolimab. The clonotype was recovered from an adult with an advanced solid tumor such as melanoma, head and neck, liver or kidney cancer. Here the chain combines TRBV18 and TRBJ2-7, with TRBD1 as a weak D call on 5 bases. At the DNA level, the sequence is TGTGCCAGCTCACCACCTGACAGATACTACGAGCAGTACTTC. Its translation reads: CASSPPDRYYEQYF.